The T cell receptor beta chain described here comes from a study of shared clonotypes between healthy human individuals. Over several immunoSEQ plates, each subset's genomic DNA was distributed in even portions. Assay used: immunoSEQ multiplex PCR; TCRdb lists only in-frame clones, some missing. Of about a million clones in the sample, 60% to 85% were seen once. Healthy HIV-negative adults without recent acute infections or vaccinations served as donors. Naive CD4+ cells were CD45RA-selected; the remaining cells were memory. In germline, CDR1 is MNHEY, CDR2 SMNVEV (reference sequence). CDR3 length: 12 residues.

The sample consisted of memory CD4+ T cells from PBMCs. Documented subset: CD45RA-negative fraction. This rearrangement joins TRBV27 to TRBJ2-5; D is unresolved. The DNA end lines up better with TRBJ2-7; the J call may be wrong. The receptor's source is a young man in good health. Some clones in this sample may be carry-over from other donors' samples. CDR3 coding DNA: TGTGCCAGCAGTTTATCCCTCTACGAGCAGTACTTC. It codes for CASSLSLYEQYF.